This passage covers 25 T cell receptor beta chains from one sample sequenced in a study of T cell responses to AZD1222 COVID-19 vaccine (dated by TCRdb to 2020 to 2023). Library preparation was by the immunoSEQ multiplex PCR assay. TCRdb retrieved this table from immuneACCESS and kept in-frame rearrangements only. Not all clones are present; in checked studies, unresolved V genes account for under half, and no reason is known for the remainder. The sample includes some 150,000 clones, with approximately 90% observed a single time. The ten largest account for around 1.7% of the sample. The time point label corresponds to: about 28 days (+/-7) after the second vaccine dose. Sequenced material: peripheral blood, taken 28 days after the second AZD1222 dose. These receptors all come from an adult who received the AZD1222 COVID-19 vaccine.

The chain couples TRBV6-5 to TRBJ2-7; possibly TRBD2 for D (5 bases). The CDR3 spans 16 residues. Germline CDR1 reads MNHEY; CDR2 reads SVGAGI. The V end lost 0 bases, the J end lost 1 base, and 13 bases lay between the germline ends. The CDR3 sequence is CASSYSSGIPSYEQYF. For the CDR3, the DNA is TGTGCCAGCAGTTACTCGTCGGGAATCCCGTCCTACGAGCAGTACTTC.

J is TRBJ2-2 and V is TRBV7-9; tentative D call: TRBD2 (5 bases). Germline assignment: CDR1 SEHNR and CDR2 FQNEAQ (reference sequence). This CDR3 is 15 amino acids long. The germline V and J ends were trimmed by 5 bases and 1 base, with 11 bases remaining between them. The CDR3 sequence is CASSPTGRNTGELFF. CDR3 nucleotides: TGTGCCAGCAGCCCCACGGGGAGGAACACCGGGGAGCTGTTTTTT.

The chain employs TRBV28 and TRBJ1-1; D possibly corresponds to TRBD1 (6 bases). This CDR3 contains 12 residues. The V gene lost 6 bases and the J gene lost 9 bases, with 14 bases spanning the gap. Germline assignment: CDR1 MDHEN and CDR2 SYDVKM. CDR3 sequence: CASSPQGTQAFF. The CDR3 DNA follows: TGTGCCAGCAGCCCCCAGGGGACGCAAGCTTTCTTT. The full variable domain, rest sourced from reference TRBV28 and TRBJ1-1, is DVKVTQSSRYLVKRTGEKVFLECVQDMDHENMFWYRQDPGLGLRLIYFSYDVKMKEKGDIPEGYSVSREKKERFSLILESASTNQTSMYLCASSPQGTQAFFGQGTRLTVV.

The rearrangement uses TRBV5-1 and TRBJ2-7; 9 bases fit TRBD1. The CDR3 consists of 14 residues. After removal of 6 bases from V and 5 bases from J, the junction contained 9 bases not matched to a gene. From germline, CDR1 is SGHRS and CDR2 YFSETQ. CDR3 in DNA: TGCGCCAGCAACTCGGACAGGGGAGTCAACGAGCAGTACTTC. This encodes CASNSDRGVNEQYF.

The chain combines TRBV30 with TRBJ1-2; D is unclear. V lost 6 bases and J 3 bases, leaving 5 bases between the germline ends. The CDR3 extends over 10 amino acids. Germline CDR1 GTSNPN, CDR2 SVGIG (reference sequence). The CDR3 loop reads CACFHYGYTF. The CDR3 DNA reads TGTGCCTGCTTCCACTATGGCTACACCTTC.

The chain combines TRBV7-9 with TRBJ2-1; 12 nucleotides agree with TRBD2. The CDR3 runs to 15 residues. V lost 4 bases and J lost 2; bases outside the gene matches: 0. The germline CDR1 and CDR2 sequences are SEHNR and FQNEAQ (reference sequence). CDR3: CASSSSGRAYNEQFF. CDR3 bases: TGTGCCAGCAGCTCTAGCGGGAGGGCCTACAATGAGCAGTTCTTC.

The V and J genes are TRBV12-3 or TRBV12-4 and TRBJ1-5; D ambiguous. The ends were cut back, 3 bases at V and 7 bases at J, with 7 bases in the middle. The CDR3 has 12 residues. The CDR3 DNA sequence: TGTGCCAGCAGTTTCGAGGTCCAGCCCCAGCATTTT. Protein sequence: CASSFEVQPQHF.

This chain uses TRBV2 with TRBJ1-2; TRBD1 is a possible D gene (5 bases). This CDR3 is built from 12 residues. CDR1 is SNHLY and CDR2 is FYNNEI in the germline V gene. Trimming left V 8 bases short and J 2 bases short, with 9 bases between. CDR3 loop: CASRQRNYGYTF. The CDR3 DNA sequence: TGTGCCAGCCGACAGCGGAACTATGGCTACACCTTC.

This chain links TRBV6-2 or TRBV6-3 with TRBJ2-2; D is ambiguous. The germline V gene encodes CDR1 MNHEY and CDR2 SVGEGT. Trimming removed 5 bases at V and 3 bases at J, with 7 bases between. CDR3 length: 13 residues. The CDR3 DNA is TGTGCCAGCAGTAGGACGGACACCGGGGAGCTGTTTTTT. Its protein product is CASSRTDTGELFF.

This chain uses TRBV18 with TRBJ1-5; weak D call: TRBD1 (5 bases). The CDR3 runs 15 residues. Trimming took 4 bases from V and 2 from J, leaving 12 bases between them. CDR1 is KGHSH and CDR2 is LQKENI in the germline V gene. The CDR3 DNA reads as TGTGCCAGCTCACAGGGTTTAGGGGGCAATCAGCCCCAGCATTTT. Its translation: CASSQGLGGNQPQHF. Looking up the rest from reference TRBV18 and TRBJ1-5 gives the full variable domain: NAGVMQNPRHLVRRRGQEARLRCSPMKGHSHVYWYRQLPEEGLKFMVYLQKENIIDESGMPKERFSAEFPKEGPSILRIQQVVRGDSAAYFCASSQGLGGNQPQHFGDGTRLSIL.

This sequence joins TRBV9 and TRBJ1-1, with 11 bases that match TRBD1. The CDR3 length is 16 residues. V gave up 3 bases and J gave up 3 bases; unmatched junction bases: 7. Germline-derived CDR1 and CDR2 are SGDLS and YYNGEE. The CDR3 region is CASSAQPGQGDTEAFF. The CDR3 DNA follows: TGTGCCAGCAGCGCCCAGCCGGGACAGGGGGACACTGAAGCTTTCTTT. The full variable domain, completed using reference TRBV9 and TRBJ1-1, is DSGVTQTPKHLITATGQRVTLRCSPRSGDLSVYWYQQSLDQGLQFLIQYYNGEERAKGNILERFSAQQFPDLHSELNLSSLELGDSALYFCASSAQPGQGDTEAFFGQGTRLTVV.

The chain couples TRBV7-2 to TRBJ2-3; D unresolved. With 0 bases removed from V and 0 bases from J, the gap between germline ends came to 7 bases. From germline, CDR1 is SGHTA and CDR2 FQGNSA. The CDR3 covers 15 residues. The CDR3 DNA is TGTGCCAGCAGCTTAGCAGTAGCTAGCACAGATACGCAGTATTTT. Its translation is CASSLAVASTDTQYF.

In regard to this clone: Germline is not matched at one junction end, which may reflect a read error. The V and J genes are TRBV4-1 and TRBJ2-2; no clear D. The CDR3 is 13 residues long. The germline V gene encodes CDR1 MGHRA and CDR2 YSYEKL. CDR3 nucleotides: TGCGCCAGCAGCAAAGAGGACACCGGGGAGCTGTTTTTT. It translates to CASSKEDTGELFF.

The chain employs TRBV5-1 and TRBJ2-5, with a tentative D call TRBD2 (6 bases). Trimming shortened V by 1 base and J by 5 bases, and 12 bases separated the two germline ends. The CDR3 contains 14 residues. Germline lookup yields CDR1 SGHRS and CDR2 YFSETQ. The CDR3 region has the DNA TGCGCCAGCAGCTTGATGGAGGGTGGGGAGACCCAGTACTTC. Protein: CASSLMEGGETQYF.

This chain uses TRBV11-2 with TRBJ2-1; TRBD2 agrees at 10 bases. V dropped 4 bases and J dropped 4; count of bases not matched to a gene: 7. Germline CDR1 SGHAT, CDR2 FQNNGV. The CDR3 covers 16 residues. The CDR3 DNA sequence: TGTGCCAGCAGCTCCCTAGCGGGAGAGAAGTACAATGAGCAGTTCTTC. Its translation: CASSSLAGEKYNEQFF. The full variable domain, completed using reference TRBV11-2 and TRBJ2-1, is EAGVAQSPRYKIIEKRQSVAFWCNPISGHATLYWYQQILGQGPKLLIQFQNNGVVDDSQLPKDRFSAERLKGVDSTLKIQPAKLEDSAVYLCASSSLAGEKYNEQFFGPGTRLTVL.

This chain joins TRBV3-1 (or the pseudogene TRBV3-2) and TRBJ2-7; 9 bases line up with TRBD2. V was clipped by 4 bases and J by 5 bases; unmatched bases: 9. CDR1 is LGHDT and CDR2 is YNNKEL in the germline V gene (reference sequence). The CDR3 spans 15 residues. The DNA of the CDR3 is TGTGCCAGCAGCCGATGGGGCGGGAGGGCTGACGAGCAGTACTTC. It codes for CASSRWGGRADEQYF.

The V call is TRBV5-5, the J call TRBJ1-1; a possible D gene is TRBD1 (6 bases). Germline V gene lookup returns CDR1 SGHKS and CDR2 YYEKEE (reference sequence). The CDR3 consists of 14 residues. The V and J ends lost 6 bases and 1 base respectively, with 13 bases between them. The CDR3: CASTYRAGNTEAFF. CDR3 in DNA: TGTGCCAGCACGTACAGGGCGGGGAACACTGAAGCTTTCTTT.

The chain links TRBV6-5 to TRBJ1-3; no definite D call. The CDR3 runs to 14 residues. V dropped 6 bases and J dropped 6 bases, with 15 bases sitting between them. Germline CDR1 reads MNHEY; CDR2 reads SVGAGI. The CDR3 DNA is TGTGCCAGCAGCCGGACGGAGCTTTTAAACACCATATATTTT. It is translated as CASSRTELLNTIYF.

V usage is TRBV7-2 and J usage is TRBJ1-4, with 8 bases matching TRBD1. V shed 4 bases and J 5 bases; nucleotides not matched to a gene: 6. This CDR3 has 15 amino acids. Germline-derived CDR1 and CDR2 are SGHTA and FQGNSA. Here the CDR3 reads CASSSRQGTNEKLFF. CDR3 nucleotide sequence: TGTGCCAGCAGCTCTCGACAGGGGACGAATGAAAAACTGTTTTTT.

The count of this clone is one. V usage is TRBV4-1 and J usage is TRBJ2-5; D is ambiguous. Germline values: CDR1 MGHRA, CDR2 YSYEKL. Trimming stripped 2 bases from V and 3 bases from J, with 7 bases between. This CDR3 has 13 residues. The DNA for the CDR3 is TGCGCCAGCAGCCAATGGAGAAAAGAGACCCAGTACTTC. This translates into CASSQWRKETQYF.

V and J are TRBV7-9 and TRBJ2-5; the match to TRBD1 covers 11 bases. CDR1 and CDR2 from the germline V gene are SEHNR and FQNEAQ (reference sequence). Trimming took 1 base from V and 4 from J; bases not matched to a gene: 5. This CDR3 spans 16 amino acids. CDR3 coding DNA: TGTGCCAGCAGCTTAGTGGACAGGGGGCATTTAGAGACCCAGTACTTC. Translated, it gives CASSLVDRGHLETQYF.

The gene calls are TRBV7-7 and TRBJ2-7, with 9 positions matching TRBD2. The CDR3 totals 17 residues. The germline V gene has CDR1 SSHAT and CDR2 FNYEAQ (reference sequence). The ends lost 6 bases at V and 3 bases at J; junction bases unmatched: 15. The CDR3 region is CASSRKGLAALYYEQYF. The CDR3 nucleotides are TGTGCCAGCAGTCGAAAGGGACTAGCAGCCCTCTACTACGAGCAGTACTTC.

The chain uses TRBV9 and TRBJ2-3, with D unclear. The CDR3 contains 14 residues. Between the trimmed V and J ends, which lost 3 bases and 0 bases, there was a span of 8 bases. Germline CDR1 is SGDLS and CDR2 is YYNGEE. CDR3 protein: CASSGKGSTDTQYF. CDR3 sequence (DNA): TGTGCCAGCAGCGGCAAGGGAAGCACAGATACGCAGTATTTT. The full variable domain, in which reference TRBV9 and TRBJ2-3 provide the parts outside the CDR3, is DSGVTQTPKHLITATGQRVTLRCSPRSGDLSVYWYQQSLDQGLQFLIQYYNGEERAKGNILERFSAQQFPDLHSELNLSSLELGDSALYFCASSGKGSTDTQYFGPGTRLTVL.

The chain combines TRBV27 with TRBJ1-1; no clear D. In germline, CDR1 is MNHEY, CDR2 SMNVEV (reference sequence). This CDR3 is built from 14 residues. The V end was cut by 2 bases, the J end by 0 bases, with 7 bases between. Here the CDR3 reads CASSLDTMNTEAFF. In DNA, the CDR3 is TGTGCCAGCAGTTTAGATACGATGAACACTGAAGCTTTCTTT.

This chain links TRBV5-1 with TRBJ1-2; 8 nucleotides line up with TRBD1. Germline trimming cut 7 bases from V and 5 bases from J; bases unmatched to any gene: 7. The CDR3 runs 13 residues. The germline V gene has CDR1 SGHRS and CDR2 YFSETQ. CDR3 nucleotides: TGCGCCAGCCGCGGACAGGGAATTTATGGCTACACCTTC. Its translation is CASRGQGIYGYTF. The full variable domain, completed using reference TRBV5-1 and TRBJ1-2, is KAGVTQTPRYLIKTRGQQVTLSCSPISGHRSVSWYQQTPGQGLQFLFEYFSETQRNKGNFPGRFSGRQFSNSRSEMNVSTLELGDSALYLCASRGQGIYGYTFGSGTRLTVV.